One and the same sample provided the 3 T cell receptor beta chains below, sequenced in a study of PD-L1 blockade in urothelial cancer. The data were produced by immunoSEQ multiplex PCR, yet TCRdb's version contains in-frame clones alone and is incomplete. Here the sample spans roughly 95,000 clones, roughly 87% being singletons. Time point: pretreatment peripheral blood. The source material was PBMCs, sampled around atezolizumab (anti-PD-L1) treatment. The receptor set was obtained from a man aged 55 to 69 with urothelial cancer.

This chain connects TRBV28 to TRBJ2-7; 7 bases align to TRBD1. The CDR3 extends over 13 amino acids. V dropped 6 bases and J dropped 4; count of bases not matched to a gene: 6. Germline CDR1 MDHEN, CDR2 SYDVKM. The CDR3 DNA reads TGTGCCAGCAGACGGACAGGATCGTACGAGCAGTACTTC. Residues: CASRRTGSYEQYF.

This chain joins TRBV10-2 and TRBJ1-1; the D gene is possibly TRBD1 (6 bases). V shed 6 bases and J shed 1 base, with 12 bases lying between them. The CDR3 spans 14 residues. CDR1 and CDR2 from the germline V gene are WSHSY and SAAADI. CDR3 DNA sequence: TGCGCCAGCAGGGGGGGGGCGGCGAACACTGAAGCTTTCTTT. It yields the protein CASRGGAANTEAFF.

The chain links TRBV7-8 to TRBJ1-1, with D uncertain. The V and J ends lost 0 bases and 8 bases respectively, with 13 bases between them. Looked up from germline, CDR1 is SGHVS and CDR2 is FQNEAQ. The CDR3 is 14 residues long. The CDR3 sequence: CASSLAAVTPEAFF. The CDR3 DNA reads as TGTGCCAGCAGCTTAGCGGCGGTAACACCCGAAGCTTTCTTT.